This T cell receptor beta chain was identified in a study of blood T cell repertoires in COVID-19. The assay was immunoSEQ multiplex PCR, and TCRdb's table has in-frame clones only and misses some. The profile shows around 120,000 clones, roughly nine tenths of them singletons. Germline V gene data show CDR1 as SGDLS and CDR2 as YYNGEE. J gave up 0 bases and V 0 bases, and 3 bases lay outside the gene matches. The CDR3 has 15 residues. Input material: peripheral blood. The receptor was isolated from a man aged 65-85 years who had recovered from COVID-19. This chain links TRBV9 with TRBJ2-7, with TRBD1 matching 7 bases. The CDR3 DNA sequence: TGTGCCAGCAGCGTAGAGGGGGCTGACTCCTACGAGCAGTACTTC. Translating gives CASSVEGADSYEQYF. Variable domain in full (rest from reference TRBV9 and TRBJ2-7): DSGVTQTPKHLITATGQRVTLRCSPRSGDLSVYWYQQSLDQGLQFLIQYYNGEERAKGNILERFSAQQFPDLHSELNLSSLELGDSALYFCASSVEGADSYEQYFGPGTRLTVT.